A single sample gave rise to the 24 T cell receptor beta chains below, sequenced in a study of blood T cell repertoires in COVID-19. Some clones are missing from TCRdb's copy, which holds only in-frame ones; the method was immunoSEQ multiplex PCR. The sample contains around 160,000 clones, around nine tenths of which appear only once. Sequencing input: peripheral blood. Source of these receptors: a human donor in a cohort sampled during active COVID-19.

The chain carries TRBV3-1 (or the pseudogene TRBV3-2) and TRBJ2-7; the match to TRBD1 covers 7 bases. The V segment lost 0 bases and the J segment 6 bases; nucleotides outside the gene matches: 11. CDR1 LGHDT and CDR2 YNNKEL come from the germline V gene (reference sequence). This CDR3 contains 16 residues. This CDR3 reads CASSQELPGGSTEQYF. CDR3 bases: TGTGCCAGCAGCCAAGAACTGCCAGGGGGATCTACCGAGCAGTACTTC.

The chain carries TRBV7-9 and TRBJ1-4; D is undetermined. In germline, CDR1 is SEHNR, CDR2 FQNEAQ (reference sequence). Trimming removed 2 bases at V and 7 bases at J, with 8 bases between. This CDR3 spans 13 amino acids. The CDR3 reads CASSLTTGEKLFF. The CDR3 bases are TGTGCCAGCAGCTTAACCACGGGTGAAAAACTGTTTTTT.

V is TRBV11-2 and J is TRBJ2-5, with TRBD2 identical over 7 bases. The V gene's germline CDR1 is SGHAT and CDR2 FQNNGV. The CDR3 loop spans 14 amino acids. V lost 5 bases and J lost 5; bases outside the gene matches: 8. The CDR3 bases are TGTGCCAGCAGCCGCGGGGGTCTCCAGGAGACCCAGTACTTC. Amino acids: CASSRGGLQETQYF.

This chain connects TRBV3-1 (or the pseudogene TRBV3-2) to TRBJ2-3, with D tentatively TRBD1 (5 bases). Trimming shortened V by 0 bases and J by 0 bases, and 10 bases separated the two germline ends. Germline V gene sequence: CDR1 LGHDT, CDR2 YNNKEL (reference sequence). CDR3 size: 16 residues. The CDR3 coding sequence is TGTGCCAGCAGCCAAGATTTGGGGCTTAGCACAGATACGCAGTATTTT. This codes for CASSQDLGLSTDTQYF.

This clone was counted between two and nine times. The chain joins TRBV7-8 to TRBJ2-2; 10 bases line up with TRBD1. With V trimmed by 5 bases and J by 4 bases, 4 bases remained unmatched. Germline V gives CDR1 SGHVS, CDR2 FQNEAQ. This CDR3 has 15 amino acids. The chain's CDR3 is CASSQGQGVTGELFF. CDR3 nucleotides: TGTGCCAGCAGCCAAGGACAGGGGGTCACCGGGGAGCTGTTTTTT.

This CDR3 is CASSTANQPQHF. The CDR3 DNA reads as TGTGCCAGCAGTACAGCCAATCAGCCCCAGCATTTT. The chain uses TRBV28 and TRBJ1-5; D unresolved. Germline CDR1 is MDHEN and CDR2 is SYDVKM. The V end lost 5 bases, the J end lost 3 bases, and 5 bases lay between the germline ends. The CDR3 extends over 12 amino acids.

The chain uses TRBV19 and TRBJ2-7; no definite D call. In germline, CDR1 is LNHDA, CDR2 SQIVND (reference sequence). Between the trimmed V and J ends, which lost 0 bases and 3 bases, there was a span of 18 bases. The CDR3 loop spans 17 amino acids. CDR3 DNA: TGTGCCAGTAGTATAGACTGGATCCCGTGGGCAGTCTACGAGCAGTACTTC. Its protein product is CASSIDWIPWAVYEQYF.

This CDR3 is CASSSTGTSACLSYEQYF. Here the CDR3 DNA reads TGTGCCAGCAGCTCCACCGGGACTAGCGCCTGCCTCTCCTACGAGCAGTACTTC. V is TRBV21-1 and J is TRBJ2-7; no DNA check was done on the table's D call, TRBD2. TRBV21-1 is listed as a pseudogene. The length of the CDR3 is 18 residues.

The chain has TRBV6-2 or TRBV6-3 and TRBJ2-5, with a tentative D call TRBD1 (6 bases). V was cut by 8 bases and J by 5 bases, with 12 bases left in between. Germline loops: CDR1 MNHEY, CDR2 SVGEGT. The CDR3 spans 12 residues. In nucleotides, the CDR3 is TGTGCCAGCGGCCCGGGACACGAGACCCAGTACTTC. The encoded protein is CASGPGHETQYF.

The chain uses TRBV10-2 and TRBJ2-2; D uncertain. Trimming stripped 6 bases from V and 5 bases from J, with 7 bases between. CDR1 is WSHSY, CDR2 SAAADI, per germline. The CDR3 is 12 amino acids. The CDR3 here is CASRQVTGELFF. The CDR3, as DNA: TGCGCCAGCAGACAAGTTACCGGGGAGCTGTTTTTT.

A few counts support this clone. The chain recombines TRBV12-5 with TRBJ2-5, with D possibly matching TRBD2 (7 bases). V lost 5 bases to trimming and J lost 2 bases, with 12 bases between them. The CDR3 has 14 residues. The germline CDR1 and CDR2 sequences are LGHNT and FRNRAP. The CDR3 protein is CASGGGAEQETQYF. The CDR3 nucleotides read TGTGCTAGTGGTGGGGGGGCGGAACAAGAGACCCAGTACTTC.

V usage is TRBV5-1 and J usage is TRBJ2-3; 7 bases are a match to TRBD2. The length of the CDR3 is 19 residues. CDR1 and CDR2 from the germline V gene are SGHRS and YFSETQ. Trimming took 0 bases from V and 6 from J; bases not matched to a gene: 19. The chain's CDR3 is CASSLAFSTAGPQRDTQYF. CDR3 nucleotide sequence: TGCGCCAGCAGCTTGGCCTTTTCTACAGCGGGGCCGCAAAGGGATACGCAGTATTTT.

This clone was counted once. This chain uses TRBV6-5 with TRBJ1-1, with D possibly being TRBD1 (6 bases). In germline, CDR1 is MNHEY, CDR2 SVGAGI. The CDR3 extends over 15 amino acids. V lost 7 bases and J lost 2, with 17 bases in between. CDR3 protein: CASIKGGRGNTEAFF. CDR3 DNA: TGTGCCAGCATCAAGGGGGGGCGCGGAAACACTGAAGCTTTCTTT.

The chain couples TRBV14 to TRBJ2-7, with 7 bases that match TRBD1. The V gene end was trimmed by 4 bases and the J gene end by 2 bases; junction bases not matched to a gene: 11. Germline V gene lookup returns CDR1 SGHDN and CDR2 FVKESK. The CDR3 spans 16 residues. The CDR3 here is CASSRGVRDSAYEQYF. For the CDR3, the DNA is TGTGCCAGCAGCCGAGGGGTTCGGGACAGTGCCTACGAGCAGTACTTC.

This sequence joins TRBV6-2 or TRBV6-3 and TRBJ1-2; 8 positions match TRBD1. The CDR3 totals 15 residues. The trim removed 0 bases at V and 7 bases at J, leaving 7 bases unmatched. Looked up from germline, CDR1 is MNHEY and CDR2 is SVGEGT. The CDR3: CASSYSSGGLSGYTF. CDR3 nucleotide sequence: TGTGCCAGCAGTTACTCATCAGGGGGCCTCTCTGGCTACACCTTC.

This clone was seen more than once but under ten times. This chain uses TRBV4-1 with TRBJ2-3; the D gene is possibly TRBD2 (6 bases). CDR3 length equals 16 residues. Germline CDR1 and CDR2: MGHRA and YSYEKL. The V gene lost 4 bases and the J gene lost 0 bases, with 14 bases spanning the gap. The CDR3 loop is CASSPIAAPSTDTQYF. For the CDR3, the DNA is TGCGCCAGCAGCCCAATAGCGGCACCTAGCACAGATACGCAGTATTTT.

The gene calls are TRBV2 and TRBJ1-3; the D is unclear. CDR1 and CDR2 (germline): SNHLY, FYNNEI. Trimming stripped 3 bases from V and 0 bases from J, with 3 bases between. The CDR3 length is 13 residues. The chain's CDR3 is CASSDGSGNTIYF. The CDR3 DNA is TGTGCCAGCAGTGACGGCTCTGGAAACACCATATATTTT.

The rearrangement joins TRBV23-1 to TRBJ1-1; D uncertain. TRBV23-1 qualifies as an ORF whose function is uncertain. V lost 6 bases and J lost 0, with 17 bases in between. CDR3 length equals 16 residues. CDR3 residues: CASRALRSRMNTEAFF. As DNA, the CDR3 is TGCGCCAGCAGAGCTCTGAGGTCCCGCATGAACACTGAAGCTTTCTTT.

The chain couples TRBV28 to TRBJ2-5; D unresolved. Germline loops: CDR1 MDHEN, CDR2 SYDVKM. This CDR3 comprises 14 residues. The V end was cut by 3 bases, the J end by 1 base, with 9 bases between. The chain's CDR3 is CASSLSTVQETQYF. CDR3 nucleotide sequence: TGTGCCAGCAGTTTGAGTACAGTCCAAGAGACCCAGTACTTC.

This sequence joins TRBV3-1 (or the pseudogene TRBV3-2) and TRBJ2-7, with no clear D. Germline CDR1 reads LGHDT; CDR2 reads YNNKEL (reference sequence). Trimming removed 3 bases from V and 4 bases from J, with 7 bases in between. The length of the CDR3 is 12 residues. This CDR3 reads CASSQARYEQYF. CDR3 nucleotides: TGTGCCAGCAGCCAGGCAAGATACGAGCAGTACTTC.

The chain recombines TRBV5-5 with TRBJ2-7, with D possibly matching TRBD1 (6 bases). Germline loops: CDR1 SGHKS, CDR2 YYEKEE (reference sequence). V was shortened by 4 bases and J by 0 bases, with 8 bases between the two germline ends. The CDR3 is 13 amino acids. The CDR3 protein is CASSPQGSYEQYF. The CDR3 nucleotides are TGTGCCAGCAGCCCACAGGGCTCCTACGAGCAGTACTTC.

The gene calls are TRBV4-1 and TRBJ1-5; D not certain. Germline CDR1 and CDR2: MGHRA and YSYEKL. The CDR3 is 16 residues long. Deletions cut 1 base from V and 0 bases from J, with 10 bases between. DNA for the CDR3: TGCGCCAGCAGCCAAGGTCTCGGGAATAGCAATCAGCCCCAGCATTTT. Its translation: CASSQGLGNSNQPQHF.

CDR3 DNA: TGTGCCAGCGGACAGACACTCAATCAGCCCCAGCATTTT. Amino acid sequence: CASGQTLNQPQHF. The genes are TRBV27 and TRBJ1-5; maybe TRBD1 (6 bases). CDR3 length: 13 residues. V was pared by 8 bases and J by 3 bases, with 11 bases between. Germline assignment: CDR1 MNHEY and CDR2 SMNVEV (reference sequence).

The table lists this clone with a count of one. This chain uses TRBV27 with TRBJ2-3; D is uncertain. Germline assignment: CDR1 MNHEY and CDR2 SMNVEV (reference sequence). Trimming removed 5 bases from V and 3 bases from J, with 3 bases in between. The CDR3 totals 11 residues. The CDR3 region has the DNA TGTGCCAGCAGTCAAACAGATACGCAGTATTTT. It encodes CASSQTDTQYF.